This is a list of T cell receptor beta chains from one sample in a study of cytomegalovirus exposure and HLA in healthy donors. Some clones are missing from TCRdb's copy, which holds only in-frame ones; the method was immunoSEQ multiplex PCR. The data contain hundreds of thousands of clones, about 78% of them singletons. The sample taken for sequencing was PBMCs. These receptor sequences come from a male donor in good health and CMV-seronegative. The CDR3 runs from the conserved cysteine through the conserved F or W. The order of the fields is J gene, D gene, V gene, clone size, CDR3 DNA, CDR3 protein. A D gene is named only where the DNA matches it firmly. Expanded clones are given a class, and other clones once, few, many or no size at all.

TRBJ2-3	TRBD1	TRBV18	-	TGTGCCAGCTCACTGGACAGGTTAACCGGCACAGATACGCAGTATTTT	CASSLDRLTGTDTQYF
TRBJ2-5	TRBD2	TRBV7-8	once	TGTGCCAGCAGCTTAAGTCTAGCGGGAAGACTAGAGACCCAGTACTTC	CASSLSLAGRLETQYF
TRBJ2-5	-	TRBV19	-	TGTGCCAGTAGTATGAGGAGGGACCAAGAGACCCAGTACTTC	CASSMRRDQETQYF
TRBJ2-1	TRBD2	TRBV2	-	TGTGCCAGCAGTGGGCTAGCGGGAGACAAGCAGTTCTTC	CASSGLAGDKQFF
TRBJ2-3	TRBD2	TRBV9	once	TGTGCCAGCAGCGTAGGTCGGGGGGGAGGCGCAGATACGCAGTATTTT	CASSVGRGGGADTQYF
TRBJ2-5	-	TRBV6-1	-	TGTGCCAGCACGCTTGCTGGGGGCGGGGAGACCCAGTACTTC	CASTLAGGGETQYF
TRBJ2-2	TRBD1	TRBV2	-	TGTGCCAGCAGGGGGACAGGGAGGAACACCGGGGAGCTGTTTTTT	CASRGTGRNTGELFF
TRBJ2-7	TRBD1	TRBV6-5	-	TGTGCCAGCAGTTCCGGACAGGGTGGCGAGCAGTACTTC	CASSSGQGGEQYF
TRBJ2-5	-	TRBV10-1	-	TGCGCCAGCAGTGTTACGACAGCAGAGACCCAGTACTTC	CASSVTTAETQYF
TRBJ2-1	-	TRBV27	-	TGTGCCAGCAGTATTTCCCGCTCCTACAATGAGCAGTTCTTC	CASSISRSYNEQFF
TRBJ1-1	-	TRBV20-1	-	TGCAGTGCTAGAGGCAGGGTCCCAGCTTTCTTT	CSARGRVPAFF
TRBJ1-2	-	TRBV27	-	TGTGCCAGCAGTTTACCTCGCTTTCACAGGGAACATGGCTACACCTTC	CASSLPRFHREHGYTF
TRBJ2-7	-	TRBV5-1	once	TGCGCCAGCAGTTTGCCTACCAGCGGCTACGAGCAGTACTTC	CASSLPTSGYEQYF
TRBJ2-1	TRBD1	TRBV29-1	-	TGCAGCGTCCGACACTGGGACAGTCGGACAAAGCTAGACAATGAGCAGTTCTTC	CSVRHWDSRTKLDNEQFF
TRBJ1-1	-	TRBV7-9	few	TGTGCCAGCAGCCCTCCCCCGGGGAACACTGAAGCTTTCTTT	CASSPPPGNTEAFF
TRBJ2-5	TRBD1	TRBV5-8	-	TGTGCCAGCAGCTTAGGCGCGACAGGGATTGGGTTGGCTAAAGAGACCCAGTACTTC	CASSLGATGIGLAKETQYF
TRBJ1-5	TRBD1	TRBV27	-	TGTGCCAGCAGTTTAAAAGCGGGACAGGCTTACAATCAGCCCCAGCATTTT	CASSLKAGQAYNQPQHF
TRBJ1-6	TRBD1	TRBV30	-	TGTGCCTGGAGTGGCCAGGGGGGTTCACCCCTCCACTTT	CAWSGQGGSPLHF
TRBJ2-6	-	TRBV5-6	-	TGTGCCAGCAGCTTGGGCGGTCTGGCTGGGGCCAACGTCCTGACTTTC	CASSLGGLAGANVLTF
TRBJ2-2	TRBD2	TRBV5-4	few	TGTGCCAGCCGACTAGCGGGAACCGCCACCGGGGAGCTGTTTTTT	CASRLAGTATGELFF
TRBJ2-7	-	TRBV7-9	-	TGTGCCAGCAGGGGGGACATGGCCTACGAGCAGTACTTC	CASRGDMAYEQYF
TRBJ1-1	-	TRBV19	-	TGTGCCAGTAGTACGGCGGTGAACACTGAAGCTTTCTTT	CASSTAVNTEAFF
TRBJ2-7	TRBD2	TRBV2	-	TGTGCCAGCAGTCAGGGACTAGCGGGAGAGGGTTACGAGCAGTACTTC	CASSQGLAGEGYEQYF
TRBJ1-1	TRBD1	TRBV11-2	-	TGTGCCAGCAGCTTCTCAGGGGGCAGAACTGAAGCTTTCTTT	CASSFSGGRTEAFF
TRBJ1-1	-	TRBV4-1	once	TGTGCCAGCAGCCAAGATATCAGGGCCCTGAACACTGAAGCTTTCTTT	CASSQDIRALNTEAFF
TRBJ1-5	-	TRBV2	-	TGTGCCAGCTCCGGCGGGGGCAGGGGTCAGCCCCAGCATTTT	CASSGGGRGQPQHF
TRBJ1-1	TRBD1	TRBV19	-	TGTGCCAGTAGCCCGGGGAGGACAGGCGGTTTACCTGAAGCTTTCTTT	CASSPGRTGGLPEAFF
TRBJ1-1	-	TRBV11-2	-	TGTGCCAGCAGCTTCGAGGAGCTGAACACTGAAGCTTTCTTT	CASSFEELNTEAFF